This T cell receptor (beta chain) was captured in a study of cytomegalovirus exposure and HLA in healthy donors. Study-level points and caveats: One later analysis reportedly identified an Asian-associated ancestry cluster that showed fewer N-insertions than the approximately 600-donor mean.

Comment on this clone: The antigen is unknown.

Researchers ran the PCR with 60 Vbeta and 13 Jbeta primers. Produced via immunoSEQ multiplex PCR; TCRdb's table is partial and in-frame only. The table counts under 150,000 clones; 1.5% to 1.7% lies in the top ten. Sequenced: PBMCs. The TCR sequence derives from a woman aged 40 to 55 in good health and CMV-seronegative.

CDR3 sequence (DNA): TGTGCCAGCAGCGCAGATTTGACACAACCAAGCACAGATACGCAGTATTTT. It specifies CASSADLTQPSTDTQYF. The chain has TRBV9 and TRBJ2-3; D not certain. The V gene lost 3 bases and the J gene lost 0 bases, with 17 bases spanning the gap. Germline V gives CDR1 SGDLS, CDR2 YYNGEE. CDR3 length: 17 amino acids.